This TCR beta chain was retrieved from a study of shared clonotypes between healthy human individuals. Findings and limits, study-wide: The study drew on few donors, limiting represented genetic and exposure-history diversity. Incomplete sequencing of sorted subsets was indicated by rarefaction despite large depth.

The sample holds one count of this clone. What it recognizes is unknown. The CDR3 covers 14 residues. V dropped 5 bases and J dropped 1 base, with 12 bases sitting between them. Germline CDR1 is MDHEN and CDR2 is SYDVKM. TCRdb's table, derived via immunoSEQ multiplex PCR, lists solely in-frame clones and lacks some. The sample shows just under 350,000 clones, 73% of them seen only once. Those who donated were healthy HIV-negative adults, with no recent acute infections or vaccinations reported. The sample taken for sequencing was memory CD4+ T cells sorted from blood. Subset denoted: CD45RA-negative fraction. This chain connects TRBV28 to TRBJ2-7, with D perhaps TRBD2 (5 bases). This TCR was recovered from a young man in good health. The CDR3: CASSPRRGSYEQYF. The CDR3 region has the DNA TGTGCCAGCAGTCCCCGCCGGGGATCCTACGAGCAGTACTTC.